Shown below are 23 T cell receptor beta chains from a single sample sequenced in a study of identical twins. Using its own MiXCR run on the 5' RACE reads, TCRdb lists one record per CDR3 protein. The repertoire includes 1,800,000 or so distinct CDR3 sequences, roughly a third of them detected once, and 0.27% sits in the top ten. Specimen: cord blood. These TCRs come from a newborn girl in good health.

The CDR3 nucleotides are TGTGCCAGCCACCCCAACAGGGAGAGGACTGAAGCTTTCTTT. It encodes CASHPNRERTEAFF. The chain has TRBV12-3 or TRBV12-4 and TRBJ1-1; possibly TRBD1 for D (6 bases). Trimming shortened V by 8 bases and J by 5 bases, and 18 bases separated the two germline ends. The CDR3 loop spans 14 amino acids.

This clonotype has more than one count but fewer than ten. The genes are TRBV28 and TRBJ2-7, with TRBD2 matching over 11 bases. Per the germline V gene, CDR1 is MDHEN and CDR2 is SYDVKM. The length of the CDR3 is 17 residues. Germline trimming cut 6 bases from V and 0 bases from J; bases unmatched to any gene: 10. The CDR3 DNA reads TGTGCCAGCAGCTTACTAGCGGGAGAGGGGACCTCCTACGAGCAGTACTTC. It yields the protein CASSLLAGEGTSYEQYF.

This clonotype was seen more than once but under ten times. This chain connects TRBV27 to TRBJ2-1, with 7 bases fitting TRBD1. The CDR3 is 14 amino acids. Trimming at V came to 8 bases and at J to 1 base, leaving 5 bases not matched to a gene. The germline gives CDR1 MNHEY, CDR2 SMNVEV (reference sequence). CDR3 loop: CASADRASYNEQFF. The CDR3 nucleotides read TGTGCCAGCGCCGACAGGGCGTCCTACAATGAGCAGTTCTTC.

The chain recombines TRBV12-3 or TRBV12-4 with TRBJ1-2; weak D call: TRBD1 (6 bases). There are 15 residues in the CDR3. Deletions cut 3 bases from V and 4 bases from J, with 15 bases between. The CDR3 DNA sequence: TGTGCCAGCAGTTTCTCGGACAGTGTTATCTATGGCTACACCTTC. Translating it yields CASSFSDSVIYGYTF.

This clonotype was detected only a few times. J is TRBJ2-7 and V is TRBV5-1; 7 bases line up with TRBD1. CDR3 length: 14 residues. V shed 3 bases, J shed 3 bases, and the junction held 6 bases outside the gene matches. Germline CDR1 is SGHRS and CDR2 is YFSETQ. This CDR3 is CASSYRTGLYEQYF. The CDR3 bases are TGCGCCAGCAGCTACCGGACAGGCCTCTACGAGCAGTACTTC.

The chain couples TRBV11-3 to TRBJ2-1; unclear D gene. Matching the DNA end better, TRBJ2-7 makes the J call doubtful. Germline loops: CDR1 SGHNT, CDR2 YENEEA. The CDR3 extends over 13 amino acids. CDR3 nucleotide sequence: TGTGCCAGCAGCTCCATAGTGAGCAATGAGCAGTACTTC. Translation: CASSSIVSNEQYF.

The genes are TRBV3-1 and TRBJ2-5, with 7 nucleotides matching TRBD2. Germline CDR1 reads LGHDT; CDR2 reads YNNKEL (reference sequence). This CDR3 is 15 amino acids long. V was clipped by 6 bases and J by 1 base; unmatched bases: 8. This CDR3 reads CASSSRLALQETQYF. The CDR3 region has the DNA TGTGCCAGCAGTTCCCGACTAGCCCTCCAAGAGACCCAGTACTTC.

The chain uses TRBV7-9 and TRBJ1-4, with D perhaps TRBD1 (5 bases). There are 14 residues in the CDR3. CDR1 is SEHNR and CDR2 is FQNEAQ in the germline V gene (reference sequence). V lost 4 bases, J lost 4 bases, and 10 bases lay in between. Here the CDR3 reads CASSSHRFNEKLFF. CDR3 DNA sequence: TGTGCCAGCAGCTCGCACAGGTTTAATGAAAAACTGTTTTTT. Looking up the rest from reference TRBV7-9 and TRBJ1-4 gives the full variable domain: DTGVSQNPRHKITKRGQNVTFRCDPISEHNRLYWYRQTLGQGPEFLTYFQNEAQLEKSRLLSDRFSAERPKGSFSTLEIQRTEQGDSAMYLCASSSHRFNEKLFFGSGTQLSVL.

This clonotype turned up a few times. V and J are TRBV20-1 and TRBJ2-1, with 9 bases that match TRBD2. V lost 0 bases, J lost 3 bases, and 3 bases stayed unmatched. The CDR3 consists of 15 residues. The V gene's germline CDR1 is DFQATT and CDR2 SNEGSKA (reference sequence). CDR3 amino acids: CSARDRREGYNEQFF. The CDR3 bases are TGCAGTGCTAGAGATAGGCGGGAGGGCTACAATGAGCAGTTCTTC.

This clonotype has at least ten counts. V gene TRBV12-3 or TRBV12-4 combines with J gene TRBJ2-7; 10 bases are shared with TRBD2. The CDR3 is made up of 14 amino acids. The V gene end was trimmed by 8 bases and the J gene end by 3 bases; junction bases not matched to a gene: 7. The DNA of the CDR3 is TGTGCCAGCTCTCTAGCGGGGGAGTTCTACGAGCAGTACTTC. As protein: CASSLAGEFYEQYF.

At least ten counts were recorded for this clonotype. The V and J genes are TRBV20-1 and TRBJ2-7; no reliable D call. The CDR3 is 11 residues long. The germline V gene has CDR1 DFQATT and CDR2 SNEGSKA (reference sequence). Trimming removed 5 bases at V and 2 bases at J, with 7 bases between. CDR3 DNA sequence: TGCAGTGCTCTAACCGCCTACGAGCAGTACTTC. It codes for CSALTAYEQYF.

The gene calls are TRBV28 and TRBJ2-1, with 12 bases fitting TRBD2. The tail of the sequence fits TRBJ2-7 better, so the J call may be wrong. Looked up from germline, CDR1 is MDHEN and CDR2 is SYDVKM. The CDR3 spans 16 residues. The CDR3 here is CASSTVPGLAGNEQYF. The CDR3 coding sequence is TGTGCCAGCAGTACTGTACCTGGACTAGCGGGGAATGAGCAGTACTTC.

The chain's CDR3 is CSAKVTEAFF. CDR3 bases: TGCAGTGCAAAAGTGACTGAAGCTTTCTTT. This chain uses TRBV20-1 with TRBJ1-1; D is uncertain. The CDR3 runs to 10 residues. V was cut by 6 bases and J by 5 bases, with 7 bases left in between. Germline lookup yields CDR1 DFQATT and CDR2 SNEGSKA (reference sequence).

About this clonotype: The missing conserved phenylalanine or tryptophan at the end of this CDR3 makes a read error likely. The CDR3 nucleotides are TGTGCCAGCAGCCGGGAAGCGGACGGCTACACCTAC. It encodes CASSREADGYTY. The chain recombines TRBV2 with TRBJ1-2; D remains ambiguous. The V gene lost 6 bases and the J gene lost 8 bases, with 13 bases spanning the gap. Germline V gene lookup returns CDR1 SNHLY and CDR2 FYNNEI. The CDR3 loop spans 12 amino acids.

This clonotype has just a few counts. The J gene is TRBJ1-1, the V gene TRBV20-1; D is unresolved. Germline CDR1 DFQATT, CDR2 SNEGSKA (reference sequence). The CDR3 loop spans 14 amino acids. V dropped 6 bases and J dropped 4 bases, with 18 bases sitting between them. CDR3 coding DNA: TGCAGTGCCTCGGGCCTCATGAAGGGCACTGAAGCTTTCTTT. Its protein product is CSASGLMKGTEAFF.

CDR3 amino acids: CSVWDRSYGYTF. In DNA form, the CDR3 reads TGCAGCGTATGGGACCGAAGCTATGGCTACACCTTC. V and J are TRBV29-1 and TRBJ1-2; D perhaps matches TRBD1 (5 bases). Trimming left V 6 bases short and J 4 bases short, with 12 bases between. The CDR3 consists of 12 residues. CDR1 SQVTM and CDR2 ANQGSEA come from the germline V gene.

The chain employs TRBV14 and TRBJ2-3; the D is unclear. Per germline, CDR1 SGHDN and CDR2 FVKESK. The CDR3 covers 14 residues. V was cut by 0 bases and J by 5 bases, with 9 bases left in between. CDR3 in amino acids: CASSQEWAQDTQYF. CDR3 in DNA: TGTGCCAGCAGCCAAGAATGGGCTCAAGATACGCAGTATTTT.

The J gene is TRBJ1-3, the V gene TRBV29-1; tentative D call: TRBD1 (5 bases). The CDR3 totals 13 residues. V gave up 4 bases and J gave up 0 bases, with 7 bases separating them. Germline CDR1 SQVTM, CDR2 ANQGSEA. The DNA for the CDR3 is TGCAGCGTTGCCGGACACTCTGGAAACACCATATATTTT. It codes for CSVAGHSGNTIYF.

This sequence joins TRBV6-1 and TRBJ2-1; weak D call: TRBD1 (5 bases). This CDR3 has 12 amino acids. Trimming shortened V by 1 base and J by 15 bases, and 13 bases separated the two germline ends. The germline V gene has CDR1 MNHNS and CDR2 SASEGT. CDR3 sequence reads: CASSEVQVRGFF. The DNA of the CDR3 is TGTGCCAGCAGTGAAGTTCAGGTTAGGGGGTTCTTC.

J is TRBJ2-1 and V is TRBV25-1; weak D call: TRBD2 (5 bases). Looked up from germline, CDR1 is MGHDK and CDR2 is SYGVNS. Trimming removed 1 base at V and 6 bases at J, with 7 bases between. The CDR3 is 13 residues long. The CDR3 DNA sequence: TGTGCCAGCAGTGAATGGCTAGCCAATGAGCAGTTCTTC. Translated: CASSEWLANEQFF.

This clonotype was picked up a small number of times. The chain joins TRBV20-1 to TRBJ2-7; D might be TRBD2 (6 bases). V gave up 3 bases and J gave up 4 bases, with 22 bases separating them. Germline CDR1 reads DFQATT; CDR2 reads SNEGSKA (reference sequence). The length of the CDR3 is 16 residues. CDR3 nucleotides: TGCAGTGCTAGGCGCGGAGGGGCCACTCGGGCATACGAGCAGTACTTC. Residues: CSARRGGATRAYEQYF.

This clonotype occurred many times. The chain couples TRBV30 to TRBJ1-2; the D is unclear. The CDR3 runs 11 residues. Germline CDR1 GTSNPN, CDR2 SVGIG (reference sequence). The germline V and J ends were trimmed by 1 base and 4 bases, with 4 bases remaining between them. CDR3 nucleotide sequence: TGTGCCTGGAGTGCAGGCTATGGCTACACCTTC. It yields the protein CAWSAGYGYTF.

This clonotype was observed a handful of times. The genes are TRBV3-1 and TRBJ2-2; D is unclear. The germline gives CDR1 LGHDT, CDR2 YNNKEL (reference sequence). The CDR3 runs to 13 residues. Trimming took 0 bases from V and 6 from J, leaving 5 bases between them. The CDR3 region is CASSQDYPGELFF. CDR3 nucleotides: TGTGCCAGCAGCCAAGATTATCCCGGGGAGCTGTTTTTT. The full variable domain, with the rest looked up from reference TRBV3-1 and TRBJ2-2, is DTAVSQTPKYLVTQMGNDKSIKCEQNLGHDTMYWYKQDSKKFLKIMFSYNNKELIINETVPNRFSPKSPDKAHLNLHINSLELGDSAVYFCASSQDYPGELFFGEGSRLTVL.